This passage covers 21 T cell receptor beta chains from one sample sequenced in a study of blood T cell repertoires in COVID-19. Assay: immunoSEQ multiplex PCR; the TCRdb copy retains only in-frame clones and omits some. The data hold under 200,000 clones, with over 80% observed a single time. The material sequenced was peripheral blood. These receptors came from a woman older than 75 with active or convalescent COVID-19.

The CDR3 sequence: CASSPPGNRSPLHF. DNA of the CDR3: TGTGCCAGCAGCCCCCCCGGGAATAGGTCACCCCTCCACTTT. The rearrangement joins TRBV7-9 to TRBJ1-6, with D hard to call. Trimming took off 5 bases at V and 10 bases at J, with 15 bases between the two ends. CDR1 SEHNR and CDR2 FQNEAQ come from the germline V gene (reference sequence). The CDR3 contains 14 residues.

The chain has TRBV5-4 and TRBJ2-2; D is perhaps TRBD1 (6 bases). Germline V gives CDR1 SGHNT, CDR2 YYREEE (reference sequence). There are 13 residues in the CDR3. The V end lost 5 bases, the J end lost 4 bases, and 9 bases lay between the germline ends. CDR3 loop: CASRTGSTGELFF. As DNA, the CDR3 is TGTGCCAGCAGGACAGGATCCACCGGGGAGCTGTTTTTT.

The CDR3 DNA follows: TGTGCCAGCAGCTCTCCCACAGATACGCAGTATTTT. Its protein product is CASSSPTDTQYF. The chain recombines TRBV5-6 with TRBJ2-3; D is unclear. The germline V gene encodes CDR1 SGHDT and CDR2 YYEEEE. V dropped 3 bases and J dropped 2 bases, with 4 bases sitting between them. The CDR3 covers 12 residues.

The V call is TRBV18, the J call TRBJ1-5; 7 nucleotides align to TRBD1. CDR1 is KGHSH and CDR2 is LQKENI in the germline V gene. The V segment lost 3 bases and the J segment 0 bases; nucleotides outside the gene matches: 2. This CDR3 comprises 15 residues. CDR3 DNA sequence: TGTGCCAGCTCACCCGGGACAGTTAGCAATCAGCCCCAGCATTTT. It codes for CASSPGTVSNQPQHF.

This chain joins TRBV19 and TRBJ1-3; 7 bases are a match to TRBD1. This CDR3 comprises 16 residues. From germline, CDR1 is LNHDA and CDR2 SQIVND (reference sequence). V was clipped by 5 bases and J by 1 base; unmatched bases: 8. CDR3 region: CASSLRQGQSGNTIYF. CDR3 nucleotide sequence: TGTGCCAGTAGTCTCCGACAGGGCCAATCTGGAAACACCATATATTTT.

This clone was counted between two and nine times. The chain is built from TRBV13 and TRBJ1-1; the match to TRBD1 covers 8 bases. This CDR3 spans 16 amino acids. Germline CDR1 is PRHDT and CDR2 is FYEKMQ (reference sequence). J was trimmed by 4 bases and V by 4 bases; bases with no gene match: 11. The CDR3 nucleotides read TGTGCCAGCAGCTCCCTGGACAGGGCGGGTACCACTGAAGCTTTCTTT. It yields the protein CASSSLDRAGTTEAFF.

The rearrangement links TRBV14 to TRBJ1-2, with D tentatively TRBD1 (6 bases). CDR3 length: 15 amino acids. CDR1 is SGHDN, CDR2 FVKESK, per germline. The germline V and J ends were trimmed by 4 bases and 4 bases, with 16 bases remaining between them. This CDR3 is CASSPQGSNTYGYTF. The CDR3 coding sequence is TGTGCCAGCAGCCCCCAGGGGTCTAACACCTATGGCTACACCTTC.

For this clone: The same CDR3 can be traced to other DNA sequences in this sample. The rearrangement joins TRBV11-2 to TRBJ1-1, with a possible D match to TRBD1 (5 bases). Germline lookup yields CDR1 SGHAT and CDR2 FQNNGV. The CDR3 is 15 amino acids. V dropped 0 bases and J dropped 4 bases, with 12 bases sitting between them. The CDR3 reads CASSLEGGVSTEAFF. CDR3 nucleotides: TGTGCCAGCAGCTTAGAGGGGGGAGTGAGCACTGAAGCTTTCTTT.

There are a few counts of this clone. The chain links TRBV7-2 to TRBJ1-6, with D possibly matching TRBD1 (5 bases). The ends were cut back, 5 bases at V and 10 bases at J, with 15 bases in the middle. CDR1 is SGHTA and CDR2 is FQGNSA in the germline V gene. CDR3 length: 14 amino acids. The CDR3: CASSPEGGVSPLHF. The DNA for the CDR3 is TGTGCCAGCAGCCCGGAAGGAGGGGTCTCACCCCTCCACTTT.

The chain combines TRBV10-3 with TRBJ2-5; 10 bases map to TRBD1. With 6 bases clipped from V and 4 bases from J, the junction kept 5 bases outside the gene matches. This CDR3 has 14 amino acids. Germline V gene sequence: CDR1 ENHRY, CDR2 SYGVKD. CDR3 nucleotide sequence: TGTGCCATCAGATCGGGACAGGGGAGAGAGACCCAGTACTTC. Translating gives CAIRSGQGRETQYF.

The CDR3 spells CSASRLAGDQETQYF. DNA for the CDR3: TGCAGTGCTAGTCGACTAGCGGGGGACCAAGAGACCCAGTACTTC. The chain combines TRBV20-1 with TRBJ2-5; 12 nucleotides agree with TRBD2. Germline lookup yields CDR1 DFQATT and CDR2 SNEGSKA (reference sequence). V was clipped by 3 bases and J by 0 bases; unmatched bases: 2. This CDR3 has 15 residues.

V is TRBV19 and J is TRBJ1-5, with 7 bases matching TRBD1. The CDR3 totals 18 residues. Germline V gene lookup returns CDR1 LNHDA and CDR2 SQIVND (reference sequence). V gave up 4 bases and J gave up 2 bases; unmatched junction bases: 14. The CDR3 loop is CASSSTGQMKGGNQPQHF. In nucleotides, the CDR3 is TGTGCCAGTAGTAGCACGGGACAGATGAAAGGTGGCAATCAGCCCCAGCATTTT.

Worth noting for this clone: The junction differs from germline at one of its ends, possibly a read error. The V and J genes are TRBV11-1 and TRBJ1-1; possible D gene TRBD1, 5 bases. This CDR3 is 11 amino acids long. Germline values: CDR1 SGHAT, CDR2 FQDESV (reference sequence). The CDR3 here is CASSFQGETFF. The CDR3 DNA reads TGTGCCAGCAGTTTTCAGGGTGAAACTTTCTTT.

This chain connects TRBV18 to TRBJ2-5; TRBD1 might be the D (7 bases). The CDR3 runs to 16 residues. Germline V gives CDR1 KGHSH, CDR2 LQKENI. V lost 8 bases to trimming and J lost 2 bases, with 21 bases between them. CDR3 sequence reads: CASRSPGRGTQETQYF. Here the CDR3 DNA reads TGTGCCAGCCGTTCACCGGGCAGGGGGACTCAAGAGACCCAGTACTTC.

The V call is TRBV18, the J call TRBJ2-2; 8 bases are shared with TRBD2. Per the germline V gene, CDR1 is KGHSH and CDR2 is LQKENI. The CDR3 is made up of 16 amino acids. V lost 1 base and J lost 2; bases outside the gene matches: 3. As DNA, the CDR3 is TGTGCCAGCTCACCACAACTAGCGGTCAACACCGGGGAGCTGTTTTTT. Amino acids: CASSPQLAVNTGELFF.

The chain is built from TRBV27 and TRBJ1-1; no clear D. Trimming shortened V by 8 bases and J by 5 bases, and 15 bases separated the two germline ends. The CDR3 is made up of 13 amino acids. The V gene's germline CDR1 is MNHEY and CDR2 SMNVEV (reference sequence). The CDR3 DNA follows: TGTGCCAGCGTGGATTGGGGAGGGACTGAAGCTTTCTTT. It yields the protein CASVDWGGTEAFF.

The V and J genes are TRBV18 and TRBJ1-4; 8 positions agree with TRBD1. The J segment lost 7 bases and the V segment lost 10 bases, leaving 11 bases of the junction unmatched. The V gene's germline CDR1 is KGHSH and CDR2 LQKENI. CDR3 size: 14 residues. The CDR3 protein is CATRTQGDPEKLFF. CDR3 coding DNA: TGTGCCACCCGTACACAGGGGGATCCTGAAAAACTGTTTTTT. The full variable domain, completed using reference TRBV18 and TRBJ1-4, is NAGVMQNPRHLVRRRGQEARLRCSPMKGHSHVYWYRQLPEEGLKFMVYLQKENIIDESGMPKERFSAEFPKEGPSILRIQQVVRGDSAAYFCATRTQGDPEKLFFGSGTQLSVL.

This clone was observed a handful of times. CDR3 sequence (DNA): TGCGCCAGCACGGACAGGGTGACCGGGGAGCTGTTTTTT. It is translated as CASTDRVTGELFF. The V and J genes are TRBV5-1 and TRBJ2-2; 8 nucleotides agree with TRBD1. Trimming at V came to 6 bases and at J to 5 bases, leaving 3 bases not matched to a gene. The CDR3 is made up of 13 amino acids. Germline V gene lookup returns CDR1 SGHRS and CDR2 YFSETQ.

The chain employs TRBV4-3 and TRBJ2-7, with 7 bases that match TRBD1. CDR3 length: 16 residues. The germline CDR1 and CDR2 sequences are LGHNA and YSLEER. The V gene end was trimmed by 4 bases and the J gene end by 2 bases; junction bases not matched to a gene: 11. The CDR3, as DNA: TGCGCCAGCAGCCCCGGATTCCGACAGGGAACCTACGAGCAGTACTTC. Translation gives CASSPGFRQGTYEQYF.

The gene calls are TRBV19 and TRBJ2-2, with D perhaps TRBD2 (7 bases). This CDR3 is built from 15 residues. Trimming took 7 bases from V and 4 from J, leaving 16 bases between them. The germline gives CDR1 LNHDA, CDR2 SQIVND (reference sequence). CDR3 bases: TGTGCCAGTATCGCCGCGGGGGCTTCCACCGGGGAGCTGTTTTTT. This sequence encodes CASIAAGASTGELFF.

The V gene is TRBV24-1, the J gene TRBJ2-3, with D maybe TRBD1 (5 bases). This CDR3 contains 14 residues. The germline CDR1 and CDR2 sequences are KGHDR and SFDVKD. Trimming took off 3 bases at V and 2 bases at J, with 8 bases between the two ends. In DNA form, the CDR3 reads TGTGCCACCAGTGATGCAGGGTCCACAGATACGCAGTATTTT. Its translation: CATSDAGSTDTQYF.